What follows describes a single TCR beta chain. Its cognate antigen is unknown. These data are taken from a study of OX40 agonist ivuxolimab in advanced cancers. Overall study findings and caveats: Several nonresponders also turned out to have low normalized T-cell clonal expansion. At 0.1 to 3.0 mg/kg, CD4+ and CD8+ blood T cells expanded clonally by week 6.

The CDR3 runs to 17 residues. Trimming removed 4 bases from V and 1 base from J, with 14 bases in between. Germline loops: CDR1 KGHSH, CDR2 LQKENI. Using immunoSEQ multiplex PCR, the repertoire was profiled, and TCRdb retains in-frame clones only, with some absent. The sample has more than 30,000 clones; about 87% are singletons. The sequencing used CD4+ or CD8+ T cells sorted from blood, collected in a trial of the OX40 agonist ivuxolimab. The TCR comes from an adult with an advanced solid tumor such as melanoma, head and neck, liver or kidney cancer. This chain joins TRBV18 and TRBJ2-6, with D possibly being TRBD1 (5 bases). The CDR3 sequence: CASSRVQANSGANVLTF. The CDR3 DNA follows: TGTGCCAGCTCACGGGTACAGGCGAATTCTGGGGCCAACGTCCTGACTTTC.